Listed below are T cell receptor beta chains from one sample, sequenced in a study of blood T cell repertoires in COVID-19. Only in-frame clones appear in the TCRdb table, and some are missing; sequencing was by immunoSEQ multiplex PCR. The data show roughly 150,000 clones, 75% to 85% seen once. The sample taken for sequencing was PBMCs or T cells enriched from blood (not recorded which). All receptors come from a woman aged 60-75 years who had recovered from COVID-19. The CDR3 runs from the conserved cysteine through the conserved F or W. The D gene is left open where the match is weak. For some rows the clone size is stated as once, few or many, or as a class when expanded; others skip it.

d_call	clone_size	v_call	j_call	cdr3_aa	cdr3_nt
NA	NA	TRBV7-2	TRBJ2-3	CASSPRDTPTRNTQYF	TGTGCCAGCAGCCCGAGGGACACCCCCACGAGGAATACGCAGTATTTT
NA	NA	TRBV10-3	TRBJ1-6	CAIKGAFNSPLHF	TGTGCCATCAAGGGAGCTTTTAATTCACCCCTCCACTTT
TRBD1	few	TRBV6-2/TRBV6-3	TRBJ2-7	CASSLGTGYEQYF	TGTGCCAGCAGTTTGGGGACAGGCTACGAGCAGTACTTC
TRBD2	NA	TRBV11-2	TRBJ2-5	CASRYGLAAGSETQYF	TGTGCCAGCAGATACGGACTAGCGGCTGGATCAGAGACCCAGTACTTC
NA	NA	TRBV13	TRBJ1-2	CASSLAQEIYGYTF	TGTGCCAGCAGCTTAGCCCAGGAAATCTATGGCTACACCTTC
NA	NA	TRBV7-3	TRBJ2-7	CASSLAGSYEQYF	TGTGCCAGCAGCTTAGCGGGCTCGTACGAGCAGTACTTC
TRBD1	NA	TRBV15	TRBJ2-5	CATSRVGRGIETQYF	TGTGCCACCAGCAGAGTAGGCAGGGGGATAGAGACCCAGTACTTC
TRBD2	NA	TRBV5-1	TRBJ2-2	CASSETSGGNTGELFF	TGCGCCAGCAGCGAGACTAGCGGGGGCAACACCGGGGAGCTGTTTTTT
TRBD2	once	TRBV5-6	TRBJ2-1	CASSLRRGGLIEQFF	TGTGCCAGCAGCTTGAGGCGGGGGGGCCTAATTGAGCAGTTCTTC
NA	NA	TRBV10-3	TRBJ2-7	CAISEKGGASYEQYF	TGTGCCATCAGTGAGAAGGGGGGGGCCTCCTACGAGCAGTACTTC
NA	NA	TRBV18	TRBJ2-1	CASSPPSSRYEQFF	TGTGCCAGCTCACCACCGTCTAGTCGATATGAGCAGTTCTTC
TRBD1	NA	TRBV29-1	TRBJ2-2	CSVEDRVDTGELFF	TGCAGCGTTGAGGACAGGGTGGACACCGGGGAGCTGTTTTTT
NA	NA	TRBV28	TRBJ1-2	CASSFDSNYGYTF	TGTGCCAGCAGTTTCGACAGCAACTATGGCTACACCTTC
NA	NA	TRBV5-1	TRBJ1-2	CASSSDSYYGYTF	TGCGCCAGCAGCTCCGACAGTTACTATGGCTACACCTTC
TRBD1	NA	TRBV12-3/TRBV12-4	TRBJ1-5	CASSWTGGKPQHF	TGTGCCAGCAGTTGGACAGGGGGCAAGCCCCAGCATTTT
NA	NA	TRBV3-1/TRBV3-2	TRBJ1-4	CASSQDTRDEKLFF	TGTGCCAGCAGCCAAGATACGCGTGATGAAAAACTGTTTTTT
TRBD2	many	TRBV11-2	TRBJ2-7	CASSSETSGVYEQYF	TGTGCCAGCAGCTCAGAGACTAGCGGGGTCTACGAGCAGTACTTC
TRBD2	NA	TRBV11-2	TRBJ2-3	CASSLAPAGSTDTQYF	TGTGCCAGCAGCTTAGCCCCAGCGGGATCCACAGATACGCAGTATTTT
TRBD1	NA	TRBV7-2	TRBJ2-1	CASSPTGTSSYNEQFF	TGTGCCAGCAGCCCGACAGGGACGAGCTCCTACAATGAGCAGTTCTTC
NA	NA	TRBV19	TRBJ2-3	CASSMWSGGVTDTQYF	TGTGCCAGTAGTATGTGGAGCGGCGGGGTCACAGATACGCAGTATTTT